The rows below give T cell receptor beta chains drawn from one sample of a study of CD8 T cells in seronegative destructive rheumatoid arthritis. Using immunoSEQ multiplex PCR, the repertoire was profiled, and TCRdb retains in-frame clones only, with some absent. The sample lists under 15,000 clones, under 85% occurring once. Sequences were obtained from CD8+ T cells from blood. The receptors were gathered from a woman aged 25 to 55 with seronegative destructive rheumatoid arthritis. Each CDR3 is given with its conserved first and last residue. Fields, in order: clone size, D gene, CDR3 length, J gene, V gene, CDR3 DNA, CDR3 protein. D genes are given only for firm matches. Some rows have no size entry. The others give once, few or many, or a class for an expanded clone.

>.|.|13|TRBJ2-7|TRBV7-6
TGTGCCAGCAGCTCCTCCCCCGGGGTTGAGCAGTACTTC
CASSSSPGVEQYF
>.|.|14|TRBJ1-2|TRBV6-1
TGTGCCAGCAGGGAAGACACCTCAGACTATGGCTACACCTTC
CASREDTSDYGYTF
>few|TRBD2|15|TRBJ2-7|TRBV7-3
TGTGCCAGCAGCTTATGGAGCGGGGGCACCTACGAGCAGTACTTC
CASSLWSGGTYEQYF
>.|.|16|TRBJ2-2|TRBV5-6
TGTGCCAGCAGCTTGGTATCTGTAGCGAACACCGGGGAGCTGTTTTTT
CASSLVSVANTGELFF
>few|TRBD1|15|TRBJ2-1|TRBV7-9
TGTGCCAGCGGGGCCGGGACAGGGCTCTACAATGAGCAGTTCTTC
CASGAGTGLYNEQFF
>.|TRBD2|16|TRBJ2-3|TRBV5-1
TGCGCCAGCAACCCAGGCGGGGGGGGCGAGGTAGATACGCAGTATTTT
CASNPGGGGEVDTQYF
>.|.|12|TRBJ2-3|TRBV19
TGTGCCAGTAGTATAGGAGGACTGGCGCAGTATTTT
CASSIGGLAQYF
>.|.|15|TRBJ2-1|TRBV4-1
TGCGCCAGCAGCCCCACGGTCAACTCCTACAATGAGCAGTTCTTC
CASSPTVNSYNEQFF
>.|.|14|TRBJ1-1|TRBV7-9
TGTGCCAGCAGCCCCGGTCCGGTTGGTGTTGAAGCTTTCTTT
CASSPGPVGVEAFF
>.|.|14|TRBJ1-5|TRBV27
TGTGCCAGCAGTTTAAGGGGGGGGAATCAGCCCCAGCATTTT
CASSLRGGNQPQHF
>.|TRBD1|13|TRBJ2-7|TRBV18
TGTGCCAGCTCCCGACAGGGAGCCTACGAGCAGTACTTC
CASSRQGAYEQYF
>medium-sized|.|13|TRBJ2-7|TRBV5-6
TGTGCCAGCAGCTTGATGGGGGCTGGCGAGCAGTACTTC
CASSLMGAGEQYF
>.|.|13|TRBJ2-7|TRBV11-3
TGTGCCAGCAGCATCGGACAGCATGACGAGCAGTACTTC
CASSIGQHDEQYF
>.|.|13|TRBJ1-6|TRBV15
TGTGCCACCGGCCAGGCAGAGAATTCACCCCTCCACTTT
CATGQAENSPLHF
>.|.|14|TRBJ2-5|TRBV28
TGTGCCAGCAGTTTAATTGGGGGGCAAGAGACCCAGTACTTC
CASSLIGGQETQYF
>.|TRBD1|16|TRBJ1-3|TRBV7-9
TGTGCCAGCAGCCCCGGGACAGGGGATCTAGGAAACACCATATATTTT
CASSPGTGDLGNTIYF
>.|TRBD1|16|TRBJ2-7|TRBV11-2
TGTGCCACCCTCGCTTCGGAGGGACAGGGATTCAACGAGCAGTACTTC
CATLASEGQGFNEQYF
>.|TRBD2|18|TRBJ2-7|TRBV4-1
TGCGCCAGCAGCCAACTCGTGTATAGCGGGGGAAGGTCCTACGAGCAGTACTTC
CASSQLVYSGGRSYEQYF
>.|.|14|TRBJ1-1|TRBV6-1
TGTGCCAGCACCATCCACAGTTCTAACACTGAAGCTTTCTTT
CASTIHSSNTEAFF
>.|.|16|TRBJ1-1|TRBV19
TGTGCCAGTAGTATGACTGGGTCTTTAGGAAACACTGAAGCTTTCTTT
CASSMTGSLGNTEAFF
>once|.|13|TRBJ2-5|TRBV28
TGTGCCAGCACCTTAGCCGGCGAGGAGACCCAGTACTTC
CASTLAGEETQYF
>.|.|15|TRBJ2-3|TRBV15
TGTGCCACCAGTCCCCGCCCTGACAGGACAGATACGCAGTATTTT
CATSPRPDRTDTQYF
>.|.|18|TRBJ2-2|TRBV15
TGTGCCACCAGCAGAGCTGTCACCGAGACAGAGAACACCGGGGAGCTGTTTTTT
CATSRAVTETENTGELFF
>.|.|14|TRBJ2-5|TRBV7-9
TGTGCCAGCAGCTCGGCGACGGAGAAGAGAACCCAGTACTTC
CASSSATEKRTQYF
>.|.|15|TRBJ1-1|TRBV5-6
TGTGCCAGCATCCCGGATGGGGGCGACTTCACTGAAGCTTTCTTT
CASIPDGGDFTEAFF
>.|TRBD2|17|TRBJ2-7|TRBV4-1
TGCGCCAGCAGCCCCCCCCAGGGACTAGCGGAGACCTACGAGCAGTACTTC
CASSPPQGLAETYEQYF
>.|TRBD2|15|TRBJ2-7|TRBV2
TGTGCCAGCAGTGAAAATCGGGGGGTGGCGTACGAGCAGTACTTC
CASSENRGVAYEQYF
>.|TRBD1|15|TRBJ2-7|TRBV10-3
TGTGCCATCAGTGACCCCGACAGGGGATACTACGAGCAGTACTTC
CAISDPDRGYYEQYF
>medium-sized|.|14|TRBJ2-7|TRBV5-1
TGCGCCAGCAGCTTGGCCCCGGAGGTCACCGAGCAGTACTTC
CASSLAPEVTEQYF
>.|TRBD2|14|TRBJ2-2|TRBV7-9
TGTGCCAGCAGCTCCGGGGGGGGTCCCGGGGAGCTGTTTTTT
CASSSGGGPGELFF
>once|.|16|TRBJ1-1|TRBV7-9
TGTGCCAGCAGCTTAGACGAGGCTTTTACTGACACTGAAGCTTTCTTT
CASSLDEAFTDTEAFF
>.|TRBD1|13|TRBJ1-4|TRBV18
TGTGCCAGCTCACCGGTAACAGGGGTCGAACTGTTTTTT
CASSPVTGVELFF
>.|.|12|TRBJ2-3|TRBV7-8
TGTGCCAGCAGCTTCACGGGGGATACGCAGTATTTT
CASSFTGDTQYF
>.|.|12|TRBJ2-3|TRBV27
TGTGCCAGCAGTTTCAACACAGATACGCAGTATTTT
CASSFNTDTQYF
>.|.|18|TRBJ1-5|TRBV10-1
TGCGCCAGCAGTCCCCCCGGGGAGGGGCGATATGGCAATCAGCCCCAGCATTTT
CASSPPGEGRYGNQPQHF
>once|TRBD1|13|TRBJ2-5|TRBV19
TGTGCCAGTGGGGAGACAGGGGAAGAGACCCAGTACTTC
CASGETGEETQYF
>.|TRBD1|13|TRBJ2-1|TRBV29-1
TGCAGCGTTGAGGGGACAGGGACGGATGAGCAGTTCTTC
CSVEGTGTDEQFF
>.|TRBD2|17|TRBJ2-5|TRBV7-2
TGTGCCAGCAGCTTAGTTGGGCGGGGGGGTTTACAAGAGACCCAGTACTTC
CASSLVGRGGLQETQYF
>.|.|15|TRBJ2-1|TRBV27
TGTGCCAGCAGCCTAACAAGCCGGGTCTTCAATGAGCAGTTCTTC
CASSLTSRVFNEQFF
>once|.|15|TRBJ1-1|TRBV27
TGTGCCAGCAGTTCCCCTGGAGACTTGAACACTGAAGCTTTCTTT
CASSSPGDLNTEAFF